Presented here are 6 T cell receptor beta chains from one specimen sequenced in a study of T-cell reconstitution after alpha-beta-depleted transplantation in children. Library preparation (for TCRbeta) was performed with unique molecular identifiers. TCRdb ran MiXCR on the PCR reads and lists one entry per CDR3 protein. This table has almost 250,000 distinct CDR3 sequences, roughly 24% appearing once. This specimen was PBMCs, taken before TCRalphabeta/CD19-depleted stem cell transplant. The origin of the receptors is a girl aged 2 to 9 with Fanconi anemia, due to receive a stem cell transplant.

This clonotype was counted many times. J is TRBJ1-1 and V is TRBV7-9; no clear D. Germline-derived CDR1 and CDR2 are SEHNR and FQNEAQ (reference sequence). V was pared by 5 bases and J by 7 bases, with 14 bases between. CDR3 size: 13 residues. The CDR3 DNA sequence: TGTGCCAGCAGCCCCAAGGTCCCGATTGAAGCTTTCTTT. This gives the protein CASSPKVPIEAFF.

The chain combines TRBV28 with TRBJ2-7; D is unresolved. Trimming removed 10 bases at V and 0 bases at J, with 16 bases between. The CDR3 has 14 residues. Germline-derived CDR1 and CDR2 are MDHEN and SYDVKM. CDR3 loop: CAINGLSSSYEQYF. CDR3 coding DNA: TGTGCCATCAATGGTCTCTCGAGCTCCTACGAGCAGTACTTC. Full variable domain (remainder filled in from reference TRBV28 and TRBJ2-7): DVKVTQSSRYLVKRTGEKVFLECVQDMDHENMFWYRQDPGLGLRLIYFSYDVKMKEKGDIPEGYSVSREKKERFSLILESASTNQTSMYLCAINGLSSSYEQYFGPGTRLTVT.

This chain uses TRBV5-4 with TRBJ2-3; D remains ambiguous. The germline gives CDR1 SGHNT, CDR2 YYREEE (reference sequence). V was clipped by 2 bases and J by 6 bases, with 16 bases between them. The CDR3 contains 15 residues. The CDR3 here is CASSFGPRESDTQYF. The CDR3 nucleotides read TGTGCCAGCAGCTTTGGTCCAAGGGAATCTGATACGCAGTATTTT.

Many counts were recorded for this clonotype. CDR3 coding DNA: TGCGCCAGCAGCCAAGGCCGGGAGGGGAACACCGGGGAGCTGTTTTTT. Encoded protein: CASSQGREGNTGELFF. This sequence joins TRBV4-1 and TRBJ2-2; 8 bases are a match to TRBD2. CDR3 length: 16 residues. Trimming removed 1 base from V and 1 base from J; junction bases left unmatched: 2. Germline assignment: CDR1 MGHRA and CDR2 YSYEKL.

This clonotype was seen more than once but under ten times. The chain couples TRBV20-1 to TRBJ1-5, with 7 bases fitting TRBD1. Germline lookup yields CDR1 DFQATT and CDR2 SNEGSKA (reference sequence). J gave up 0 bases and V 5 bases, and 7 bases lay outside the gene matches. The CDR3 is 15 residues long. The CDR3 DNA reads as TGCAGTGCTCACGACAGGGACGATAGCAATCAGCCCCAGCATTTT. Its translation is CSAHDRDDSNQPQHF.

This clonotype was counted at least ten times. CDR3 in DNA: TGTGCCGCCGGAGGGGGTATCCTAGATGCGAAAGAGACCCAGTACTTC. Its protein product is CAAGGGILDAKETQYF. V and J are TRBV6-1 and TRBJ2-5, with D perhaps given as TRBD1 or TRBD2 (6 bases each). The V and J ends lost 11 bases and 3 bases respectively, with 25 bases between them. Germline values: CDR1 MNHNS, CDR2 SASEGT. The CDR3 has 16 residues.